The clone carrying this TCR beta chain was seen only a few times. No antigen is known for it. The data originate from a study of CD8 T cells in ankylosing spondylitis. Study-level findings and limits: One TCR beta motif, made up of about 8 highly homologous variants, appeared characteristic of ankylosing spondylitis blood.

TCRdb re-called the 5' RACE reads through MiXCR, storing one row per CDR3 protein. Of about 340,000 distinct CDR3 sequences listed, roughly 15% are singletons. The CDR3 covers 11 residues. The germline gives CDR1 MGHDK, CDR2 SYGVNS. The ends were cut back, 4 bases at V and 6 bases at J, with 6 bases in the middle. This TCR derives from a male donor with ankylosing spondylitis or in good health (not recorded which). The specimen was blood, either unsorted or a sorted T cell fraction (not recorded which). This rearrangement joins TRBV25-1 to TRBJ1-2; D uncertain. For the CDR3, the DNA is TGTGCCAGCAGTGGATGGCATGGCTACACCTTC. This gives the protein CASSGWHGYTF.